The entry below describes one TCR beta chain. The sample belongs to a study of blood T cell repertoires in COVID-19. Study-level background: The United States, Italy and Spain were the sources of the acute and convalescent COVID-19 samples. T cells, B-cell-depleted T cells, or PBMCs provided the cDNA or gDNA that served as material.

Original analysis: Reference gene primers were amplified, and this amplification served to estimate nucleated cell counts. Only in-frame clones appear in the TCRdb table, and some are missing; sequencing was by immunoSEQ multiplex PCR. V and J calls and clone size are given by that table; D and trimming were obtained from the DNA. The table includes around 62,000 clones, approximately 85% detected once. The material sequenced was peripheral blood. This sequence was found in a man over 45 with acute or convalescent COVID-19.

CDR3 region: CASSQGRTQRGNTIYF. For the CDR3, the DNA is TGTGCCAGCAGCCAAGGGCGGACACAGCGTGGAAACACCATATATTTT. J is TRBJ1-3 and V is TRBV14; TRBD1 is a possible D gene (5 bases). V lost 1 base to trimming and J lost 3 bases, with 13 bases between them. Germline CDR1 reads SGHDN; CDR2 reads FVKESK. The CDR3 is 16 amino acids.